These T cell receptor beta chains were read from a single sample in a study of blood T cell repertoires in COVID-19. Sequencing used immunoSEQ multiplex PCR; TCRdb keeps in-frame clones, though not all of them. The data contain around 290,000 clones, 86% of them singletons. The sequencing sample was made of peripheral blood. These receptors were collected from a woman aged 70-85 years with COVID-19, enrolled during active disease. CDR3s include the opening cysteine and the closing phenylalanine or tryptophan. The D gene is left open where the match is weak. The size entry is marked missing in some rows and otherwise reads once, few, many or a size class.

J gene,V gene,clone size,D gene,CDR3 protein,CDR3 DNA
TRBJ2-5,TRBV5-6,.,.,CASSLTGLSTETQYF,TGTGCCAGCAGCTTAACGGGACTTTCCACGGAGACCCAGTACTTC
TRBJ2-3,TRBV11-2,.,TRBD2,CASSLTHRASGYDTQYF,TGTGCCAGCAGCTTAACTCACCGGGCTAGCGGATATGATACGCAGTATTTT
TRBJ2-7,TRBV14,.,TRBD2,CASSPSYGTKGLYEQYF,TGTGCCAGCAGCCCCTCCTATGGGACTAAGGGGCTCTACGAGCAGTACTTC
TRBJ2-3,TRBV7-2,.,TRBD2,CASSSTTSGGSRDTQYF,TGTGCCAGCAGCTCTACGACTAGCGGGGGTTCAAGAGATACGCAGTATTTT
TRBJ2-5,TRBV30,.,TRBD1,CAWSTGGAETQYF,TGTGCCTGGAGCACAGGGGGCGCAGAGACCCAGTACTTC
TRBJ2-7,TRBV10-3,.,.,CAISEKGTSTYEQYF,TGTGCCATCAGTGAGAAGGGGACATCTACCTACGAGCAGTACTTC
TRBJ2-7,TRBV27,once,TRBD2,CASSLWERGLDEQYF,TGTGCCAGCAGTTTATGGGAGCGGGGTCTAGACGAGCAGTACTTC
TRBJ2-5,TRBV19,once,.,CASTSRETQYF,TGTGCCAGTACCTCCCGGGAGACCCAGTACTTC
TRBJ1-6,TRBV7-2,.,TRBD1,CASSLWAGGSPLHF,TGTGCCAGCAGCTTATGGGCAGGGGGTTCACCCCTCCACTTT
TRBJ1-5,TRBV2,.,TRBD1,CASRTGGGQPQHF,TGTGCCAGCAGAACAGGGGGAGGTCAGCCCCAGCATTTT
TRBJ1-1,TRBV7-2,.,.,CASSPGDLNTEAFF,TGTGCCAGCAGCCCAGGGGACCTAAACACTGAAGCTTTCTTT
TRBJ2-5,TRBV4-1,.,.,CASSRGTARPPGETQYF,TGCGCCAGCTCACGGGGGACCGCGAGGCCGCCAGGCGAGACCCAGTACTTC
TRBJ1-6,TRBV18,.,.,CASSPDRNSPLHF,TGTGCCAGCTCACCAGACAGGAATTCACCCCTCCACTTT
TRBJ2-7,TRBV10-3,.,TRBD1,CAIRGDSSYEQYF,TGTGCCATCAGGGGGGACAGTTCCTACGAGCAGTACTTC
TRBJ2-7,TRBV4-1,.,TRBD2,CASSQDSPLAAYEQYF,TGCGCCAGCAGCCAAGATTCCCCCCTAGCGGCCTACGAGCAGTACTTC
TRBJ2-2,TRBV30,once,TRBD1,CAWMTGTYTGELFF,TGTGCCTGGATGACAGGGACCTACACCGGGGAGCTGTTTTTT
TRBJ2-1,TRBV7-3,.,TRBD1,CASSSGTGRVEQFF,TGTGCCAGCAGTTCCGGGACAGGGAGAGTTGAGCAGTTCTTC
TRBJ2-7,TRBV2,.,.,CASSEARLTYEQYF,TGTGCCAGCAGTGAAGCGCGGCTAACCTACGAGCAGTACTTC
TRBJ1-2,TRBV19,.,TRBD1,CASSPGTGVFGYTF,TGTGCCAGTAGTCCCGGGACAGGGGTATTCGGCTACACCTTC